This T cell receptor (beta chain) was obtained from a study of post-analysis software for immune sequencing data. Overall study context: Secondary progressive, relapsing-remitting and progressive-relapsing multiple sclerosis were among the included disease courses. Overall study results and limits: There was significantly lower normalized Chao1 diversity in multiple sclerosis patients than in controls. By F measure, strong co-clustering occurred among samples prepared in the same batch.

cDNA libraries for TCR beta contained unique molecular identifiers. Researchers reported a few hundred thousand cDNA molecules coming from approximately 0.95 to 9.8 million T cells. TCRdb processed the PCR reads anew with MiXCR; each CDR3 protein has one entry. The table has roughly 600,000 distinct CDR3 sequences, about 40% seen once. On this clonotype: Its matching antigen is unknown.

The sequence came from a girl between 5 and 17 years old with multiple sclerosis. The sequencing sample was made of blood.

This chain's CDR3 is CASSKGQGAEKLFF. The DNA of the CDR3 is TGTGCCAGCAGTAAGGGACAGGGGGCGGAAAAACTGTTTTTT. The genes are TRBV12-3 or TRBV12-4 and TRBJ1-4, with TRBD1 identical over 12 bases. The CDR3 extends over 14 amino acids. With 5 bases clipped from V and 8 bases from J, the junction kept 3 bases outside the gene matches.